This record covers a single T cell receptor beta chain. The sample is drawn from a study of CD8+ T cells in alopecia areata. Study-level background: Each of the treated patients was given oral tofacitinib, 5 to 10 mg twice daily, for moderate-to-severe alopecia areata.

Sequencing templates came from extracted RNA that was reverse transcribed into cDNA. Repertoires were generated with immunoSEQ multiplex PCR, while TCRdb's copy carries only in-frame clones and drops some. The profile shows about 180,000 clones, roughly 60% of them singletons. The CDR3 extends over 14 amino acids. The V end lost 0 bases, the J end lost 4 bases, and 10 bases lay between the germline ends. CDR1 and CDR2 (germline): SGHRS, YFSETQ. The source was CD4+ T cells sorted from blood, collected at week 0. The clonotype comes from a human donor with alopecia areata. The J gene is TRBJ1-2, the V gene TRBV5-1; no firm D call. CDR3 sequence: CASSLAGSLYGYTF. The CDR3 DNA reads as TGCGCCAGCAGCTTGGCCGGCAGCCTCTATGGCTACACCTTC.